This is a list of T cell receptor beta chains from one sample in a study of T-cell memory formation after mild COVID-19. TCRdb reprocessed the 5' RACE reads with MiXCR, giving one entry per CDR3 protein. The sample carries fewer than 300,000 distinct CDR3 sequences, approximately 19% recorded once. The sample consisted of PBMCs or a T cell subset sorted from them (not recorded which). All receptors derive from a man between 18 and 29 years old who had mild COVID-19 (a few samples of this study predate the infection). Cell type and time point are not known. CDR3s include the opening cysteine and the closing phenylalanine or tryptophan. A D gene is named only where the DNA matches it firmly. For some rows the clone size is stated as once, few or many, or as a class when expanded; others skip it.

>-|TRBV10-2|TRBD2|TRBJ2-7
TGCGCCGGCGGGACTAGCTCCTACGAGCAGTACTTC
CAGGTSSYEQYF
>few|TRBV6-6|-|TRBJ1-2
TGTGCCAGCAGTCCTCGGGGGCTCAACTATGGCTACACCTTC
CASSPRGLNYGYTF
>-|TRBV28|-|TRBJ1-2
TGTGCCAGCAGTTCAGTGCCCTCCGGCGGCTATGGCTACACCTTC
CASSSVPSGGYGYTF
>few|TRBV4-3|TRBD1|TRBJ1-4
TGCGCCAGCAGCCAAGATTCGGTCAGGGGGCGAAGAACGGTTAATGAAAAACTGTTTTTT
CASSQDSVRGRRTVNEKLFF
>-|TRBV7-9|-|TRBJ1-1
TGTGCCAGCAGCTTAGCGCGAAGGGAGAGCACTGAAGCTTTCTTT
CASSLARRESTEAFF
>few|TRBV12-3/TRBV12-4|-|TRBJ2-3
TGTGCCACCGGGGTTCGGGCAATAGATACGCAGTATTTT
CATGVRAIDTQYF
>-|TRBV5-6|-|TRBJ2-4
TGTGCCAGCAGCCCTTACCCAGATGCCAAAAACATTCAGTACTTC
CASSPYPDAKNIQYF
>-|TRBV18|TRBD1|TRBJ1-1
TGTGCCAGCTCACTGAGCACAGGGGGCATCACTGAAGCTTTCTTT
CASSLSTGGITEAFF
>-|TRBV9|TRBD1|TRBJ2-7
TGTGCCAGCAGCGTCGAGACAGGGGGCTTGTACGAGCAGTACTTC
CASSVETGGLYEQYF
>-|TRBV11-2|-|TRBJ2-2
TGTGCCAGCAGCTCCGATCATTTAGGGGAGCTGTTTTTT
CASSSDHLGELFF
>many|TRBV2|TRBD2|TRBJ2-1
TGTGCCAGCAGTGACGGGACTAGCGGTTACAATGAGCAGTTCTTC
CASSDGTSGYNEQFF
>few|TRBV29-1|-|TRBJ2-7
TGCAGCGTCGCCGAATATTGGGACGAGCAGTACTTC
CSVAEYWDEQYF
>-|TRBV7-9|-|TRBJ1-3
TGTGCCAGCAGCTTAGGACACGGAAACACCATATATTTT
CASSLGHGNTIYF
>few|TRBV13|TRBD1|TRBJ2-1
TGTGCCAGCAGCACCGGACAGGGGAGCTCCTACAATGAGCAGTTCTTC
CASSTGQGSSYNEQFF
>few|TRBV6-5|-|TRBJ2-3
TGTGCCAGCAGTTACTCGTTGGTGACAGGCAGCACAGATACGCAGTATTTT
CASSYSLVTGSTDTQYF
>-|TRBV5-1|TRBD1|TRBJ2-7
TGCGCCAGCAGCGGTGACAGGGGCTACGAGCAGTACTTC
CASSGDRGYEQYF
>few|TRBV6-5|TRBD1|TRBJ1-1
TGTGCCAGCAGTTACTCGGTCCCGGGACAGGATTGGATCACTGAAGCTTTCTTT
CASSYSVPGQDWITEAFF
>-|TRBV6-5|TRBD1|TRBJ2-4
TGTGCCAGCAGTTTTTCGGGACAGGGCGTAGCCAAAAACATTCAGTACTTC
CASSFSGQGVAKNIQYF
>few|TRBV5-5|-|TRBJ1-2
TGTGCCAGCGGTCCAGGCGGCTATGGCTACACCTTC
CASGPGGYGYTF
>-|TRBV6-2/TRBV6-3|-|TRBJ2-1
TGTGCCAGCAAGAGCTCCTACAATGAGCAGTTCTTC
CASKSSYNEQFF
>few|TRBV11-2|TRBD2|TRBJ2-3
TGTGCCAGCAGCGGCGGACTAGCAACAGATACGCAGTATTTT
CASSGGLATDTQYF
>few|TRBV11-2|-|TRBJ2-1
TGTGCCAGCAGCTGGACGCCGGAGGCGACTAGCTCCTACAATGAGCAGTTCTTC
CASSWTPEATSSYNEQFF
>-|TRBV5-1|-|TRBJ1-2
TGCGCCAGCAGCGGGGAGAGTCGGGGCTACACCTTC
CASSGESRGYTF
>many|TRBV5-1|TRBD2|TRBJ2-3
TGCGCCAGCAGCCGACTAGCGGGGGCAGATACGCAGTATTTT
CASSRLAGADTQYF
>few|TRBV7-3|-|TRBJ2-2
TGTGCCAGCAGCTTAACGTACACCGGGGAGCTGTTTTTT
CASSLTYTGELFF
>many|TRBV5-5|-|TRBJ1-2
TGTGCCAGCAGCTTGTCCGAGCCGCTGGGTAACTATGGCTACACCTTC
CASSLSEPLGNYGYTF
>-|TRBV18|-|TRBJ1-5
TGTGCCAGCTCACCAGAATACAATAGCAATCAGCCCCAGCATTTT
CASSPEYNSNQPQHF
>-|TRBV20-1|-|TRBJ2-1
TGCAGTGCTAGAGACCGGGGGGCATACAATGAGCAGTTCTTC
CSARDRGAYNEQFF
>few|TRBV5-1|TRBD1|TRBJ1-1
TGCGCCAGCAGCAGGACAGGGGGCAACACTGAAGCTTTCTTT
CASSRTGGNTEAFF